A selection of T cell receptor beta chains follows, all from one sample in a study of blood T cell repertoires in COVID-19. Produced via immunoSEQ multiplex PCR; TCRdb's table is partial and in-frame only. The data hold a few hundred thousand clones, with approximately 87% observed a single time. The sample was PBMCs or T cells enriched from blood (not recorded which). All receptors come from a woman between 40 and 55 years old who had recovered from COVID-19. Each CDR3 is given with its conserved first and last residue. The D gene is left open where the match is weak. Rows give clone size only sometimes, using once, few, many, or a class for an expanded clone.

cdr3_nt: TGCGCCAGCAGCCAAGTATTCGTTAGGCGGGGTCAGCGCGACGAGCAGTACTTC
cdr3_aa: CASSQVFVRRGQRDEQYF
d_call: NA
v_call: TRBV4-1
clone_size: NA
j_call: TRBJ2-7

cdr3_nt: TGTGCCAGCAGCCCGGGCGCGGGGGCGTATGGCTACACCTTC
cdr3_aa: CASSPGAGAYGYTF
d_call: NA
v_call: TRBV7-9
clone_size: NA
j_call: TRBJ1-2

cdr3_nt: TGCGCCAGCAGCCCCACGGGGAGCACCGGGGAGCTGTTTTTT
cdr3_aa: CASSPTGSTGELFF
d_call: NA
v_call: TRBV5-1
clone_size: NA
j_call: TRBJ2-2

cdr3_nt: TGTGCCAGCAGCGGACAGGGGGCTTTAAACTATGGCTACACCTTC
cdr3_aa: CASSGQGALNYGYTF
d_call: TRBD1
v_call: TRBV2
clone_size: NA
j_call: TRBJ1-2

cdr3_nt: TGTGCCAGCTCACCCACCGGGACAGGGGGGAATGAGCAGTTCTTC
cdr3_aa: CASSPTGTGGNEQFF
d_call: TRBD1
v_call: TRBV18
clone_size: NA
j_call: TRBJ2-1

cdr3_nt: TGCAGCGTTGCACTACAGGGGGGGCCGGCCAAAAACATTCAGTACTTC
cdr3_aa: CSVALQGGPAKNIQYF
d_call: NA
v_call: TRBV29-1
clone_size: NA
j_call: TRBJ2-4

cdr3_nt: TGTGCCTGGAGTAGGGGGACAAGTACCGGGGAGCTGTTTTTT
cdr3_aa: CAWSRGTSTGELFF
d_call: NA
v_call: TRBV30
clone_size: NA
j_call: TRBJ2-2

cdr3_nt: TGTGCCACCAGCAGAGTGGGACTGATGTATACTAGCTCCTACAATGAGCAGTTCTTC
cdr3_aa: CATSRVGLMYTSSYNEQFF
d_call: NA
v_call: TRBV15
clone_size: NA
j_call: TRBJ2-1

cdr3_nt: TGTGCCAGCAGCGACCTCGGACAGGGCGGCAATGAGCAGTTCTTC
cdr3_aa: CASSDLGQGGNEQFF
d_call: TRBD1
v_call: TRBV7-9
clone_size: NA
j_call: TRBJ2-1

cdr3_nt: TGTGCCAGCGACAGGGTAGTAGATACGCAGTATTTT
cdr3_aa: CASDRVVDTQYF
d_call: TRBD1
v_call: TRBV5-8
clone_size: NA
j_call: TRBJ2-3

cdr3_nt: TGTGCCAGTAGTACCCAAAGGACAGGGAACTATGGCTACACCTTC
cdr3_aa: CASSTQRTGNYGYTF
d_call: TRBD1
v_call: TRBV19
clone_size: NA
j_call: TRBJ1-2

cdr3_nt: TGTGCCAGCAGCCCCTGGGACCGGAGGGGCAATGAGCAGTTCTTC
cdr3_aa: CASSPWDRRGNEQFF
d_call: NA
v_call: TRBV5-6
clone_size: NA
j_call: TRBJ2-1

cdr3_nt: TGCGCCAGCAGCTTGGCCAGGGGACAGGGTGTCTATGGCTACACCTTC
cdr3_aa: CASSLARGQGVYGYTF
d_call: TRBD1
v_call: TRBV5-1
clone_size: NA
j_call: TRBJ1-2

cdr3_nt: TGTGCCAGCAGCTTAGTCGCGCAGGGGGGTCAGCCCCAGCATTTT
cdr3_aa: CASSLVAQGGQPQHF
d_call: TRBD1
v_call: TRBV7-8
clone_size: NA
j_call: TRBJ1-5

cdr3_nt: TGTGCCAGCAGCTCCCAACAGGGGGCGACTCTAGGAAACACTGAAGCTTTCTTT
cdr3_aa: CASSSQQGATLGNTEAFF
d_call: TRBD1
v_call: TRBV3-1/TRBV3-2
clone_size: NA
j_call: TRBJ1-1

cdr3_nt: TGCAGTGCTAGTAGGACTGGACTTCAGTCTGAAGCTTTCTTT
cdr3_aa: CSASRTGLQSEAFF
d_call: NA
v_call: TRBV20-1
clone_size: few
j_call: TRBJ1-1

cdr3_nt: TGTGCCAGCTTCGAAACAGGGGGCTACGACGAGCAGTACTTC
cdr3_aa: CASFETGGYDEQYF
d_call: TRBD1
v_call: TRBV28
clone_size: NA
j_call: TRBJ2-7

cdr3_nt: TGTGCCAGCAGCTTAGACCCCCCCGGTCACGGTTCGGATGAGCAGTTCTTC
cdr3_aa: CASSLDPPGHGSDEQFF
d_call: NA
v_call: TRBV11-3
clone_size: NA
j_call: TRBJ2-1

cdr3_nt: TGTGCCAGCAGTGATGACAGGGGGTACGAGCAGTACTTC
cdr3_aa: CASSDDRGYEQYF
d_call: TRBD1
v_call: TRBV2
clone_size: NA
j_call: TRBJ2-7

cdr3_nt: TGTGCCAGCAAGCCCCAGTTGGGACTAGTTCACGAGCAGTACTTC
cdr3_aa: CASKPQLGLVHEQYF
d_call: TRBD2
v_call: TRBV27
clone_size: NA
j_call: TRBJ2-7

cdr3_nt: TGTGCCAGCAGACCTCGGGAGTCACAACCACGCTACACCTTC
cdr3_aa: CASRPRESQPRYTF
d_call: NA
v_call: TRBV27
clone_size: NA
j_call: TRBJ1-2

cdr3_nt: TGTGCCAGCAGCTCCCGACTGACCCTGGATTCACCCCTCCACTTT
cdr3_aa: CASSSRLTLDSPLHF
d_call: NA
v_call: TRBV11-2
clone_size: NA
j_call: TRBJ1-6